What follows are 6 T cell receptor beta chains derived from one specimen sequenced in a study of Ad26.COV2.S vaccination and SARS-CoV-2 variants. The treatment denotes: about 20 received Ad26.COV2.S at low or high dose, single or two shots; roughly five received placebo; per-sample allocation not given. Day 63 following the first vaccine or placebo injection was when the samples were taken. Assay used: immunoSEQ multiplex PCR; TCRdb lists only in-frame clones, some missing. In the table there are a few hundred thousand clones, around 87% of which are singletons. Specimen: peripheral blood, collected in a trial of Ad26.COV2.S vaccine versus placebo. Receptors originate from a person between 18 and 59 years old who received the Ad26.COV2.S COVID-19 vaccine or a placebo.

This chain connects TRBV24-1 to TRBJ2-2, with 11 bases lining up with TRBD1. Germline CDR1 KGHDR, CDR2 SFDVKD. The CDR3 has 15 amino acids. After removal of 4 bases from V and 6 bases from J, the junction contained 3 bases not matched to a gene. The CDR3 here is CATSDRDRGAGELFF. Written as DNA, the CDR3 is TGTGCCACCAGTGACAGGGACAGGGGGGCCGGGGAGCTGTTTTTT.

This clone has a handful of counts. The rearrangement links TRBV6-5 to TRBJ1-3, with D unclear. Per germline, CDR1 MNHEY and CDR2 SVGAGI. This CDR3 region has 13 residues. Deletions cut 7 bases from V and 0 bases from J, with 7 bases between. The CDR3 sequence is CASMRFSGNTIYF. The CDR3 DNA is TGTGCCAGCATGAGGTTCTCTGGAAACACCATATATTTT.

This chain links TRBV2 with TRBJ1-2; 8 nucleotides line up with TRBD1. Germline CDR1 reads SNHLY; CDR2 reads FYNNEI. V was clipped by 4 bases and J by 4 bases; unmatched bases: 5. CDR3 length equals 14 residues. The CDR3 nucleotides are TGTGCCAGCAGTGCACAGGGGGTCAGCTATGGCTACACCTTC. Amino acid sequence: CASSAQGVSYGYTF.

The chain joins TRBV6-5 to TRBJ2-7; D possibly uses TRBD1 or TRBD2 (6 bases each). Germline V gene data show CDR1 as MNHEY and CDR2 as SVGAGI. The length of the CDR3 is 14 residues. Deletions cut 6 bases from V and 3 bases from J, with 15 bases between. CDR3 coding DNA: TGTGCCAGCAGGGGGGGCAGTGGGTACTACGAGCAGTACTTC. The encoded protein is CASRGGSGYYEQYF.

The CDR3 DNA reads TGTGCCAGCACGACCCTCCCTAGCACAGATACGCAGTATTTT. Its translation is CASTTLPSTDTQYF. The genes are TRBV27 and TRBJ2-3, with D unresolved. Germline CDR1 reads MNHEY; CDR2 reads SMNVEV (reference sequence). Deletions cut 7 bases from V and 0 bases from J, with 11 bases between. This CDR3 region has 14 residues.

The gene calls are TRBV3-1 (or the pseudogene TRBV3-2) and TRBJ1-5, with D possibly TRBD1 on 6 matching bases. This CDR3 has 16 amino acids. Trimming removed 0 bases from V and 3 bases from J, with 12 bases in between. CDR1 and CDR2 from the germline V gene are LGHDT and YNNKEL (reference sequence). The CDR3 is CASSQDPGAFNQPQHF. In nucleotides, the CDR3 is TGTGCCAGCAGCCAAGATCCAGGGGCCTTCAATCAGCCCCAGCATTTT.